The source of this TCR beta chain is a study of PD-L1 blockade in urothelial cancer. This CDR3 has 15 residues. Germline CDR1 and CDR2: SEHNR and FQNEAQ (reference sequence). The V segment lost 4 bases and the J segment 5 bases; nucleotides outside the gene matches: 6. The protocol was immunoSEQ multiplex PCR, while the TCRdb copy is restricted to in-frame clones and leaves out a portion. The sample has some 79,000 clones, roughly 82% seen once. The J gene is TRBJ2-5, the V gene TRBV7-9; 11 bases map to TRBD2. Sequenced material: PBMCs, taken around atezolizumab (anti-PD-L1) treatment. The clonotype comes from a man between 65 and 85 years old with urothelial cancer. For the CDR3, the DNA is TGTGCCAGCAGCTACGGTATAGCGGGAGGGGAGACCCAGTACTTC. Protein sequence: CASSYGIAGGETQYF. The variable domain in full, completed from reference TRBV7-9 and TRBJ2-5, reads DTGVSQNPRHKITKRGQNVTFRCDPISEHNRLYWYRQTLGQGPEFLTYFQNEAQLEKSRLLSDRFSAERPKGSFSTLEIQRTEQGDSAMYLCASSYGIAGGETQYFGPGTRLLVL.